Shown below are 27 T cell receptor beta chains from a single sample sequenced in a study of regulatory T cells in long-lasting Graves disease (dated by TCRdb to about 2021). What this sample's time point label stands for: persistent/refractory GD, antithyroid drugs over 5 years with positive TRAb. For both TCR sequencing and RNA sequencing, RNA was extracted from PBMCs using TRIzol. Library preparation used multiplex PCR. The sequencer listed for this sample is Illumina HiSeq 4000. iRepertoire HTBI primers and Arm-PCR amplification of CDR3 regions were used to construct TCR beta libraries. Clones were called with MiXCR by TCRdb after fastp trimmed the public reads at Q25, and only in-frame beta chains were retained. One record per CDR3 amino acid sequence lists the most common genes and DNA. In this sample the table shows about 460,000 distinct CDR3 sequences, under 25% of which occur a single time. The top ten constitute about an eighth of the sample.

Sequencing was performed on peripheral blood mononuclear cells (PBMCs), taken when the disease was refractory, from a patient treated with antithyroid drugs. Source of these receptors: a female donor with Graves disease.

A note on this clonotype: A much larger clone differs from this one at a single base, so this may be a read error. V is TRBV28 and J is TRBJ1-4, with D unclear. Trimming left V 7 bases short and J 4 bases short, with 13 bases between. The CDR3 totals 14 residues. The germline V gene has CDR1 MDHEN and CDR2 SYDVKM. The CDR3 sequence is CASTQQSVNEKLFF. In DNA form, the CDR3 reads TGTGCCAGCACACAACAGAGCGTTAATGAAAAACTGTTTTTT. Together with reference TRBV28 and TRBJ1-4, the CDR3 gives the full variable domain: DVKVTQSSRYLVKRTGEKVFLECVQDMDHENMFWYRQDPGLGLRLIYFSYDVKMKEKGDIPEGYSVSREKKERFSLILESASTNQTSMYLCASTQQSVNEKLFFGSGTQLSVL.

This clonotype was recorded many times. The CDR3 here is CASSPSGLKVETQYF. The CDR3 nucleotides read TGTGCCAGCAGTCCCTCCGGACTCAAAGTAGAGACCCAGTACTTC. V gene TRBV7-3 combines with J gene TRBJ2-5; perhaps TRBD2 as D (5 bases). In germline, CDR1 is SGHTA, CDR2 FQGTGA. The CDR3 extends over 15 amino acids. The V gene lost 6 bases and the J gene lost 4 bases, with 18 bases spanning the gap.

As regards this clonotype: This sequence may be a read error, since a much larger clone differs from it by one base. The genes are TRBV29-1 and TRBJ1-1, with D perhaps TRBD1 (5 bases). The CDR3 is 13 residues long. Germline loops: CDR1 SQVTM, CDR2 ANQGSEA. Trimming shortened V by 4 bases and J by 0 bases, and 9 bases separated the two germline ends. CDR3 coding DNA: TGCAGCGTTGCCACACAGGTGAACACTGAAGCTTTCTTT. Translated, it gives CSVATQVNTEAFF.

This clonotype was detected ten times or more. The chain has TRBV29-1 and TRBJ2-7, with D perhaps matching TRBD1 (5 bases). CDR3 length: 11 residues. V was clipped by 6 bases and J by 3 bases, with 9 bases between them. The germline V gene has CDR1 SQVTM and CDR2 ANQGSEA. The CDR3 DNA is TGCAGCGTCGCTGACAGCTACGAGCAGTACTTC. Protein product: CSVADSYEQYF.

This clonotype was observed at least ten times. The CDR3 DNA is TGTGCCAGCAGTTTACCAGGGACAGGGCGGAACATTCAGTACTTC. It encodes CASSLPGTGRNIQYF. This rearrangement joins TRBV28 to TRBJ2-4; 9 positions agree with TRBD1. V gave up 2 bases and J gave up 7 bases; unmatched junction bases: 6. This CDR3 is 15 amino acids long. Germline lookup yields CDR1 MDHEN and CDR2 SYDVKM.

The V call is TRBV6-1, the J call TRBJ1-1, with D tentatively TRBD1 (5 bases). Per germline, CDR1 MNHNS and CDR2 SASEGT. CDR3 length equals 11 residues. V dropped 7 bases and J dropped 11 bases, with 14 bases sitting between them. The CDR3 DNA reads TGTGCCAGCATCAGACAGACCGAGGCTTTCTTT. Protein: CASIRQTEAFF.

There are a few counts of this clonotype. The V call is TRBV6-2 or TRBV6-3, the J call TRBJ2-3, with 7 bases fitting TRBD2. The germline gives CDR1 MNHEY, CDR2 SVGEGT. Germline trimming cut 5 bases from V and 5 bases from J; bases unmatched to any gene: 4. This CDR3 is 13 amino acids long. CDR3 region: CASSRSGGDTQYF. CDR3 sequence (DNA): TGTGCCAGCAGTCGCTCGGGAGGAGATACGCAGTATTTT.

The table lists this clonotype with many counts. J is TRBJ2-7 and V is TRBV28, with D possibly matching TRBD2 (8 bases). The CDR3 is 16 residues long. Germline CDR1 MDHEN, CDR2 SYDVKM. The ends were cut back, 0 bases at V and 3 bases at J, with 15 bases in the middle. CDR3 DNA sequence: TGTGCCAGCAGTTTATGGCGGGGGGACAGAAGCTACGAGCAGTACTTC. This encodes CASSLWRGDRSYEQYF.

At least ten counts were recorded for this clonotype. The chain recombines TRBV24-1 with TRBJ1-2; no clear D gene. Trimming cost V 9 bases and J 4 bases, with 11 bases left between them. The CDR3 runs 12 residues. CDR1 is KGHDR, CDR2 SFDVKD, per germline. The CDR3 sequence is CATRSESYGYTF. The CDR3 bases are TGTGCCACCCGTTCGGAGTCCTATGGCTACACCTTC.

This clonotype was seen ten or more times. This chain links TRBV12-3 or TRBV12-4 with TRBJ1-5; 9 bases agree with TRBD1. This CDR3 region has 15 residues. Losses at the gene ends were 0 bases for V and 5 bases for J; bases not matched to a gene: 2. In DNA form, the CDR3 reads TGTGCCAGCAGTTTAGCGACAGGGGGGGATCAGCCCCAGCATTTT. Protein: CASSLATGGDQPQHF.

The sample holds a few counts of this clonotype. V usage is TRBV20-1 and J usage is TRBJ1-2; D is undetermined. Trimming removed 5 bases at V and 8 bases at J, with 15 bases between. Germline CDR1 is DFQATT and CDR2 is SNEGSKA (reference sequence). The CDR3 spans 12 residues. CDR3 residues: CSAPTDSGGYTF. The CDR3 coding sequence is TGCAGTGCTCCAACAGATTCCGGCGGCTACACCTTC.

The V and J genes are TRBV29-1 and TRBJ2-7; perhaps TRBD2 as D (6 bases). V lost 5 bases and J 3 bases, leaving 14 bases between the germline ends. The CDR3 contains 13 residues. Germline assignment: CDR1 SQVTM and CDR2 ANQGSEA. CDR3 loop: CSVLAQYSYEQYF. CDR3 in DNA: TGCAGCGTTCTAGCGCAGTATAGCTACGAGCAGTACTTC.

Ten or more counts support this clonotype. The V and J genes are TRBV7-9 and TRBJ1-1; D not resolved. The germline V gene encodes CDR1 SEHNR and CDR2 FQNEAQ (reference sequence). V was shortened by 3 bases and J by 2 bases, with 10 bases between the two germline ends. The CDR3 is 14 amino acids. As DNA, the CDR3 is TGTGCCAGCAGCTTGGCAGCCCCTAACACTGAAGCTTTCTTT. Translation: CASSLAAPNTEAFF.

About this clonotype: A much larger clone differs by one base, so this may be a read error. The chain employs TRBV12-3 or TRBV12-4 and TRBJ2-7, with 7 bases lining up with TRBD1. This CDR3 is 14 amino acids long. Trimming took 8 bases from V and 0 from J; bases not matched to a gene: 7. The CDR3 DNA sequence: TGTGCCAGCGGTCCCAGGGGGATCTCCTACGAGCAGTACTTC. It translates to CASGPRGISYEQYF.

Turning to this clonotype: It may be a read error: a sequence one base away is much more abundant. Written as DNA, the CDR3 is TGTGCCAGCAGCTTATGGGACATGAGCTCCTACGAGCAGTACTTC. Encoded protein: CASSLWDMSSYEQYF. The chain links TRBV7-2 to TRBJ2-7; tentative D call: TRBD1 (6 bases). CDR1 and CDR2 from the germline V gene are SGHTA and FQGNSA. The CDR3 loop spans 15 amino acids. V shed 2 bases and J shed 0 bases, with 11 bases lying between them.

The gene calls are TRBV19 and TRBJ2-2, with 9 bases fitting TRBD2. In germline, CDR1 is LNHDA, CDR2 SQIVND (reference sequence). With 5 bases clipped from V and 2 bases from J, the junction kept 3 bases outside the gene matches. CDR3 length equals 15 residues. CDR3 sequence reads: CASSLGTSNTGELFF. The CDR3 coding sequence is TGTGCCAGTAGTTTAGGGACTAGCAACACCGGGGAGCTGTTTTTT.

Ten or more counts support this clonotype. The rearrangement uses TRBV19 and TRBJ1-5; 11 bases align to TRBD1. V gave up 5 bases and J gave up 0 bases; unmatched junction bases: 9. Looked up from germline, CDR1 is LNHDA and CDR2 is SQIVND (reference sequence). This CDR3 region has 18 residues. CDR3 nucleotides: TGTGCCAGTAGTGACCGGGACAGGGGGACTTATAGCAATCAGCCCCAGCATTTT. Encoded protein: CASSDRDRGTYSNQPQHF.

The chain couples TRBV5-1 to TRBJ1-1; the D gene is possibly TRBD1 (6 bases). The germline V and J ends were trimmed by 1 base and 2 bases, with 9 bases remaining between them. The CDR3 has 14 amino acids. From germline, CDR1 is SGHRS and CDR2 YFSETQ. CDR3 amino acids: CASSLYRANTEAFF. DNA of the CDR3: TGCGCCAGCAGCTTGTACAGGGCCAACACTGAAGCTTTCTTT.

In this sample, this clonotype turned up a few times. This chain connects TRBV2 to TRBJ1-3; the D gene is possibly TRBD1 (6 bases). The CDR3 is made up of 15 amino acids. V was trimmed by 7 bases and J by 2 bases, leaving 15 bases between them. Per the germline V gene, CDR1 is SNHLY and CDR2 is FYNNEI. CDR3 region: CASTSDSLPGNTIYF. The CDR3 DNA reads TGTGCCAGCACATCGGACAGTCTGCCTGGAAACACCATATATTTT.

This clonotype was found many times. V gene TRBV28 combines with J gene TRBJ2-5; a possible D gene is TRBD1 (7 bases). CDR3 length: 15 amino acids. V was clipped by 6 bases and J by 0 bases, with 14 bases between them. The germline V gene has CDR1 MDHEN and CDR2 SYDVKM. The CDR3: CASSEGAGNQETQYF. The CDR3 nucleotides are TGTGCCAGCAGCGAGGGGGCGGGGAACCAAGAGACCCAGTACTTC.

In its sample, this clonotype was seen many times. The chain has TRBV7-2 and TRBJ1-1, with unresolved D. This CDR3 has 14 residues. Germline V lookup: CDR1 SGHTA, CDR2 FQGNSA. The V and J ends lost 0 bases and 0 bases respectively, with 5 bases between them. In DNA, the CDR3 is TGTGCCAGCAGCTTAGCCAGAATGAACACTGAAGCTTTCTTT. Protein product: CASSLARMNTEAFF.

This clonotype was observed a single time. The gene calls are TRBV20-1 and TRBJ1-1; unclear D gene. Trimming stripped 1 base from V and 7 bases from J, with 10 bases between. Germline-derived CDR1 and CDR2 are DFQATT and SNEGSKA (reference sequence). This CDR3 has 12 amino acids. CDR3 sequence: CSARVGQNEAFF. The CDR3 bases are TGCAGTGCTAGAGTAGGTCAGAATGAAGCTTTCTTT.

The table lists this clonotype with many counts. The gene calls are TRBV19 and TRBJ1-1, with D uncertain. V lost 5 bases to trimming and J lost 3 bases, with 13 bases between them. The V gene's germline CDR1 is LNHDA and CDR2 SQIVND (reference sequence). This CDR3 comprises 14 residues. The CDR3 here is CASSRTELYTEAFF. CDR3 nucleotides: TGTGCCAGTAGTCGGACGGAGCTTTACACTGAAGCTTTCTTT.

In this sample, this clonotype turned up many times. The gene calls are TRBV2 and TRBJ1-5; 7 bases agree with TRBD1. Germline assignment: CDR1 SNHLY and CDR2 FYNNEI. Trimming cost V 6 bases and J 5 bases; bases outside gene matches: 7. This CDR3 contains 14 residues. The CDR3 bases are TGTGCCAGCAGCGCCCGACAGGGCTATCAGCCCCAGCATTTT. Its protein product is CASSARQGYQPQHF.

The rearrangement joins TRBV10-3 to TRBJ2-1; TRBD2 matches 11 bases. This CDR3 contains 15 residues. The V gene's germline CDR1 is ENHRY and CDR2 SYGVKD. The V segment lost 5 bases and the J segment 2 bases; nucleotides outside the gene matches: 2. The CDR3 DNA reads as TGTGCCATCAGTAATAGCGGGAGGGCCTACAATGAGCAGTTCTTC. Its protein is CAISNSGRAYNEQFF.

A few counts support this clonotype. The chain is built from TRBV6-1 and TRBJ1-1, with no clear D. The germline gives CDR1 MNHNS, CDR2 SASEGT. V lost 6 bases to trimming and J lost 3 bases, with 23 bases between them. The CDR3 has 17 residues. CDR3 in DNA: TGTGCCAGCAGCTTCCGACCAGGCGGATTAATCCACACTGAAGCTTTCTTT. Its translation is CASSFRPGGLIHTEAFF.

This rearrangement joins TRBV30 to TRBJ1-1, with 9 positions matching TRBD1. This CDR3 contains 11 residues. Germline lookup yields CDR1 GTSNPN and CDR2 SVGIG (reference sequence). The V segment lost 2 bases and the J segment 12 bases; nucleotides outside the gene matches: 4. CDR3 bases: TGTGCCTGGAGTCACAGGGGGCGGACTTTCTTT. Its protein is CAWSHRGRTFF.